Listed below are T cell receptor beta chains from one sample, sequenced in a study of T-cell memory formation after mild COVID-19. One entry per CDR3 protein, called by TCRdb with MiXCR from the 5' RACE reads. The sample includes approximately 7,700 distinct CDR3 sequences, approximately 32% seen only once; the top ten take 50% to 60%. Source material: PBMCs or a T cell subset sorted from them (not recorded which). The receptors stem from an adult woman who had mild COVID-19 (a few samples of this study predate the infection). Cell type and time point are not known. Each CDR3 is given with its conserved first and last residue. The D gene is left open where the match is weak. Clone sizes are given selectively: once, few, many, or a class where the clone is expanded.

D gene	clone size	V gene	J gene	CDR3 protein	CDR3 DNA
TRBD2	many	TRBV10-3	TRBJ2-5	CATVGGVAGTGETQYF	TGTGCCACCGTAGGTGGGGTAGCGGGAACCGGAGAGACCCAGTACTTC
NA	many	TRBV19	TRBJ2-1	CASSIDGLKGYWDEQFF	TGTGCCAGTAGTATAGATGGACTGAAGGGGTACTGGGATGAGCAGTTCTTC
NA	many	TRBV3-1	TRBJ2-7	CASSQDLPGTTSYEQYF	TGTGCCAGCAGCCAAGATCTCCCAGGAACGACCTCCTACGAGCAGTACTTC
TRBD2	many	TRBV6-2/TRBV6-3	TRBJ2-5	CASSYPTGGPETQYF	TGTGCCAGCAGTTACCCCACGGGGGGGCCGGAGACCCAGTACTTC
NA	medium-sized	TRBV7-2	TRBJ1-6	CASSLDGEINSPLHF	TGTGCCAGCAGCTTAGATGGGGAGATCAATTCACCCCTCCACTTT
NA	NA	TRBV5-1	TRBJ2-3	CASSLGQRLDTQYF	TGCGCCAGCAGCTTGGGGCAACGATTAGATACGCAGTATTTT
NA	many	TRBV9	TRBJ2-3	CASSVGQGLDTQYF	TGTGCCAGCAGCGTAGGGCAGGGGCTCGATACGCAGTATTTT
NA	NA	TRBV6-5	TRBJ1-1	CASSYGGGQLNTEAFF	TGTGCCAGCAGTTACGGAGGTGGGCAACTGAACACTGAAGCTTTCTTT
TRBD2	many	TRBV5-4	TRBJ2-1	CASSLGGSEQFF	TGTGCCAGCAGTCTGGGCGGGAGTGAGCAGTTCTTC
TRBD1	NA	TRBV20-1	TRBJ2-5	CSVTRQGARETQYF	TGCAGTGTTACCCGACAGGGGGCGAGGGAGACCCAGTACTTC
TRBD1	many	TRBV18	TRBJ2-1	CASSRTGFYNEQFF	TGTGCCAGCTCCCGGACAGGATTTTACAATGAGCAGTTCTTC